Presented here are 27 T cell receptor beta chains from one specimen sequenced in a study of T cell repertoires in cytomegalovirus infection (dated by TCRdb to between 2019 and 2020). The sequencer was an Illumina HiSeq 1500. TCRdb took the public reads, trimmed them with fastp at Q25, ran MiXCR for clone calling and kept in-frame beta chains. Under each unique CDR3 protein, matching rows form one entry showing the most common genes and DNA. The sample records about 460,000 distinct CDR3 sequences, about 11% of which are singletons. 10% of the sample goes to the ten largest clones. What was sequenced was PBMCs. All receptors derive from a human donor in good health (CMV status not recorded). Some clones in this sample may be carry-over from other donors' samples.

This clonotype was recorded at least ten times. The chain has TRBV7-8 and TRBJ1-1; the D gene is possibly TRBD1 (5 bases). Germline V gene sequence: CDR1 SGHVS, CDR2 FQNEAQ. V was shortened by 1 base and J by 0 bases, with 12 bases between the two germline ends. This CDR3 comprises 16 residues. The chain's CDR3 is CASSLVGGGMNTEAFF. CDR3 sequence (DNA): TGTGCCAGCAGCTTAGTTGGGGGAGGGATGAACACTGAAGCTTTCTTT.

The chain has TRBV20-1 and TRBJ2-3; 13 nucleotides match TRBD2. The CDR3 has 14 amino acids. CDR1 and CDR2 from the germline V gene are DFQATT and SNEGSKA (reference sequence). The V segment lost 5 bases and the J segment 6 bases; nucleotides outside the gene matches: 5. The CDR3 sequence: CSAETSGRMDTQYF. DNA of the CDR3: TGCAGTGCTGAGACTAGCGGGAGGATGGATACGCAGTATTTT.

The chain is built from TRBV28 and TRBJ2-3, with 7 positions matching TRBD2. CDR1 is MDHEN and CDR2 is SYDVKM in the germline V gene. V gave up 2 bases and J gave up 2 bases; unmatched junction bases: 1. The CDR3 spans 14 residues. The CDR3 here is CASSLGRDTDTQYF. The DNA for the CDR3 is TGTGCCAGCAGTTTAGGGAGGGACACAGATACGCAGTATTTT.

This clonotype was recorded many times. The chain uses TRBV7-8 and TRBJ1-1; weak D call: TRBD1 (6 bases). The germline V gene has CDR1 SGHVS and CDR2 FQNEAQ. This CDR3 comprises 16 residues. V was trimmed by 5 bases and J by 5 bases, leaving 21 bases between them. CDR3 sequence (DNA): TGTGCCAGCAGCGCGAGGGGGTGGATGCAGAGGACTGAAGCTTTCTTT. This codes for CASSARGWMQRTEAFF.

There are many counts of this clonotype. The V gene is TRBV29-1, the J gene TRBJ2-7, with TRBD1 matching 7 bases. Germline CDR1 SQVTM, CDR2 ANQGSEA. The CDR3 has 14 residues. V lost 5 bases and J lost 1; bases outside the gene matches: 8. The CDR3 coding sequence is TGCAGCGTTAAAACAGGGGCCGAATCCTACGAGCAGTACTTC. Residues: CSVKTGAESYEQYF.

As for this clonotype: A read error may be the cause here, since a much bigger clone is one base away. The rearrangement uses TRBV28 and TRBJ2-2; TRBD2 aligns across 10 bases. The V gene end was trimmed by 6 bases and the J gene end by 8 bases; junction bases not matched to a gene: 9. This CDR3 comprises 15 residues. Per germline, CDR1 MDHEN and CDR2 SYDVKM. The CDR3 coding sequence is TGTGCCAGCAGAAGGCTAGCGGGAGCCGTGGGGGAGCTGTTTTTT. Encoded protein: CASRRLAGAVGELFF.

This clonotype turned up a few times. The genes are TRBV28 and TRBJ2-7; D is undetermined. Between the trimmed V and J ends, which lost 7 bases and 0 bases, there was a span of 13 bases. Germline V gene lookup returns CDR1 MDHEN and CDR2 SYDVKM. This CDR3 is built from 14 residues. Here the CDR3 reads CASNPRGPSYEQYF. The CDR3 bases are TGTGCCAGCAATCCCCGCGGCCCCTCCTACGAGCAGTACTTC.

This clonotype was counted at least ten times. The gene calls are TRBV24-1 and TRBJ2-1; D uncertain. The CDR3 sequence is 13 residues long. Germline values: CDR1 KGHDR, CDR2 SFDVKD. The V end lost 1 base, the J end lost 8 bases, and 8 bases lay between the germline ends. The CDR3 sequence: CATSDLAEDEQFF. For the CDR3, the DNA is TGTGCCACCAGTGATTTAGCAGAGGATGAGCAGTTCTTC.

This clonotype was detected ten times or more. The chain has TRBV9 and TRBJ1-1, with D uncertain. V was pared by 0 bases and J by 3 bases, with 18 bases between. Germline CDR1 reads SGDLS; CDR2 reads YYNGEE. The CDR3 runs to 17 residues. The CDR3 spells CASSVAGNVAVHTEAFF. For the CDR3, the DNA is TGTGCCAGCAGCGTAGCTGGGAATGTGGCAGTGCACACTGAAGCTTTCTTT. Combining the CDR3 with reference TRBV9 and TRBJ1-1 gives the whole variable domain DSGVTQTPKHLITATGQRVTLRCSPRSGDLSVYWYQQSLDQGLQFLIQYYNGEERAKGNILERFSAQQFPDLHSELNLSSLELGDSALYFCASSVAGNVAVHTEAFFGQGTRLTVV.

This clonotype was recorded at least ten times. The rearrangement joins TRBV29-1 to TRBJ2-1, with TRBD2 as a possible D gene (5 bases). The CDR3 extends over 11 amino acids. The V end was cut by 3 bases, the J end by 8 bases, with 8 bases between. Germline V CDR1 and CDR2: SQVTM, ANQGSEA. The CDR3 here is CSVDRGYEQFF. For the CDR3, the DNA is TGCAGCGTTGATAGAGGGTATGAGCAGTTCTTC.

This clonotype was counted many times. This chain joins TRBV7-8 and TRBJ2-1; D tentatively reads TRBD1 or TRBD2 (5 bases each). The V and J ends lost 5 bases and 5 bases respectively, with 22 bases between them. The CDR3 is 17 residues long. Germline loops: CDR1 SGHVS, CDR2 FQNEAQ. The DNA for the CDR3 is TGTGCCAGCAGCCGTTCCTTAGGGGCGGGTGGCCACAATGAGCAGTTCTTC. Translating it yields CASSRSLGAGGHNEQFF.

In nucleotides, the CDR3 is TGTGCCACGGGGCTTTCTACAGGGAGCTCCTACAATGAGCAGTTCTTC. Protein sequence: CATGLSTGSSYNEQFF. The V and J genes are TRBV19 and TRBJ2-1, with D tentatively TRBD1 (6 bases). Trimming removed 10 bases from V and 0 bases from J, with 19 bases in between. Per the germline V gene, CDR1 is LNHDA and CDR2 is SQIVND (reference sequence). The CDR3 runs to 16 residues.

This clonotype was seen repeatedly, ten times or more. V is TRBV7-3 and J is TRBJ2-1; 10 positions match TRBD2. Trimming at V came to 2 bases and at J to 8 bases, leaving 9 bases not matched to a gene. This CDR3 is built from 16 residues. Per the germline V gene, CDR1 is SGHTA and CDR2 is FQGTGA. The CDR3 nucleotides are TGTGCCAGCAGCTTACACGGAGCGGGGGGGCCTTATGAGCAGTTCTTC. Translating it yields CASSLHGAGGPYEQFF.

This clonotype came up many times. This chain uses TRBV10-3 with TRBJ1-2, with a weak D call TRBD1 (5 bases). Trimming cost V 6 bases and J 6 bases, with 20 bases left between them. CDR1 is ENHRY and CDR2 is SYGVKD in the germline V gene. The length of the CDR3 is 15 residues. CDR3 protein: CAISLDLGQVDGYTF. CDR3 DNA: TGTGCCATCAGCTTAGATCTGGGGCAGGTTGATGGCTACACCTTC.

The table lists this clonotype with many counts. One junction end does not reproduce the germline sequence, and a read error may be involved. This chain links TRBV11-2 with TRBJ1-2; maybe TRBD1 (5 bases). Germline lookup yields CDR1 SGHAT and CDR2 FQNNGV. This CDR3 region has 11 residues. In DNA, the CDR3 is TGTGCCAGCAGCCGGGGACCGTCAGCGGCCTTC. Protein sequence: CASSRGPSAAF.

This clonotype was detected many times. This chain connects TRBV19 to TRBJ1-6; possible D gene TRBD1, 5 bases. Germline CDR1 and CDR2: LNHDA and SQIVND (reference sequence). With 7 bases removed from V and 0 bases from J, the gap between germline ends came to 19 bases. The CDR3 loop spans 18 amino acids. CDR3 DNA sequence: TGTGCCAGTAAGCCTTCACGGGACGGTAGCTCCTATAATTCACCCCTCCACTTT. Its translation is CASKPSRDGSSYNSPLHF.

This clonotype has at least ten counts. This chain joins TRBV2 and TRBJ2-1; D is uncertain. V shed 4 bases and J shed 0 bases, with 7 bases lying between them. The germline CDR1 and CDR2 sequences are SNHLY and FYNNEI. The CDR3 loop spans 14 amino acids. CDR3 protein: CASSVDRSYNEQFF. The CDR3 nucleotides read TGTGCCAGCAGTGTGGACCGCTCCTACAATGAGCAGTTCTTC. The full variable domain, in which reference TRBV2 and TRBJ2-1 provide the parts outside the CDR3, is EPEVTQTPSHQVTQMGQEVILRCVPISNHLYFYWYRQILGQKVEFLVSFYNNEISEKSEIFDDQFSVERPDGSNFTLKIRSTKLEDSAMYFCASSVDRSYNEQFFGPGTRLTVL.

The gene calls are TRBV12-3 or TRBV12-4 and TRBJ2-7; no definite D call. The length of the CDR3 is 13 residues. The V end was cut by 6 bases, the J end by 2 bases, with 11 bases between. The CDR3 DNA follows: TGTGCCAGCAGGACGGACCAAGCCTACGAGCAGTACTTC. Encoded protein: CASRTDQAYEQYF.

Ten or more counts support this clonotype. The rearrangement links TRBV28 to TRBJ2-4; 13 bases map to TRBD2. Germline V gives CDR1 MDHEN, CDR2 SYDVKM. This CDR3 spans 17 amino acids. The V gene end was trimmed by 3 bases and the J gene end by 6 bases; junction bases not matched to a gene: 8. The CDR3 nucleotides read TGTGCCAGCAGTTTGGGGACTAGCGGGATTGATTTAAACATTCAGTACTTC. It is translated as CASSLGTSGIDLNIQYF. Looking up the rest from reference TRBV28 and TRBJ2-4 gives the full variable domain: DVKVTQSSRYLVKRTGEKVFLECVQDMDHENMFWYRQDPGLGLRLIYFSYDVKMKEKGDIPEGYSVSREKKERFSLILESASTNQTSMYLCASSLGTSGIDLNIQYFGAGTRLSVL.

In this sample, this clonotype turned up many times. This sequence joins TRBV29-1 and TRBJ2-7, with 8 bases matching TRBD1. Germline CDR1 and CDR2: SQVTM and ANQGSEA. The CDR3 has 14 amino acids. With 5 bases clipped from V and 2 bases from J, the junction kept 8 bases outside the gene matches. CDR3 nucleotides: TGCAGCGTTCTTGACAGGGGTGGTACCTACGAGCAGTACTTC. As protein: CSVLDRGGTYEQYF.

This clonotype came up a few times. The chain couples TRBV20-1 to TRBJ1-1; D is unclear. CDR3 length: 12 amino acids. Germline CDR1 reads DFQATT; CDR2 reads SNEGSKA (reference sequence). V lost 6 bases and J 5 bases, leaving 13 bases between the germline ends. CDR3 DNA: TGCAGTGCCGCCCCGGGTAGGACTGAAGCTTTCTTT. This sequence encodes CSAAPGRTEAFF.

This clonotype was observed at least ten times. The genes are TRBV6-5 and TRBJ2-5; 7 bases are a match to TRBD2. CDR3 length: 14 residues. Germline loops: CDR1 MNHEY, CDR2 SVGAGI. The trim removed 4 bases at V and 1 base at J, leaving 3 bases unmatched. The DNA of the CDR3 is TGTGCCAGCAGTTGGGCTAGCGGCCAAGAGACCCAGTACTTC. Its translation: CASSWASGQETQYF.

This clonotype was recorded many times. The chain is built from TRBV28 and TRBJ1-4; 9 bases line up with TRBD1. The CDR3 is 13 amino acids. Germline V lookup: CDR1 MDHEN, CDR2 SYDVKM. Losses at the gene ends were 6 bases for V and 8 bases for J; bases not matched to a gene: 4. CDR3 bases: TGTGCCAGCAGGGGACAGGGTGTGGAAAAACTGTTTTTT. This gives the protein CASRGQGVEKLFF.

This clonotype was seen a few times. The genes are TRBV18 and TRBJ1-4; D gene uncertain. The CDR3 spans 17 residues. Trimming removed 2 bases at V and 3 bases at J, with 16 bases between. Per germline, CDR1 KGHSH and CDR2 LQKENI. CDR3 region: CASSPNSVGLANEKLFF. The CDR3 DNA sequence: TGTGCCAGCTCACCAAATTCCGTGGGCTTGGCTAATGAAAAACTGTTTTTT.

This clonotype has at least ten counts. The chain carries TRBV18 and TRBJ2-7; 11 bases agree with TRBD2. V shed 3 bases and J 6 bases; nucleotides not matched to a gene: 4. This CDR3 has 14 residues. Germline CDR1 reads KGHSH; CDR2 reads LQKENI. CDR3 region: CASSPSGTSGEQYF. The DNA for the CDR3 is TGTGCCAGCTCACCGTCAGGGACTAGCGGCGAGCAGTACTTC.

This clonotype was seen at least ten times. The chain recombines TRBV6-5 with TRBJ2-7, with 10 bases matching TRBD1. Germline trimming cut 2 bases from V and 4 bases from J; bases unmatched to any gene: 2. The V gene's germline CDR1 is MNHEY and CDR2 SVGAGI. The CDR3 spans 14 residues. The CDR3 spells CASSYGTGVYEQYF. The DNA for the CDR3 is TGTGCCAGCAGTTACGGGACAGGGGTTTACGAGCAGTACTTC.

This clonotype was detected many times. The CDR3 loop reads CASSPPTWTGNEQFF. The CDR3 nucleotides are TGTGCCAGCAGCCCCCCAACTTGGACGGGTAATGAGCAGTTCTTC. This chain uses TRBV7-6 with TRBJ2-1, with D hard to call. V gave up 5 bases and J gave up 7 bases, with 18 bases separating them. The CDR3 is made up of 15 amino acids. CDR1 is SGHVS and CDR2 is FNYEAQ in the germline V gene.